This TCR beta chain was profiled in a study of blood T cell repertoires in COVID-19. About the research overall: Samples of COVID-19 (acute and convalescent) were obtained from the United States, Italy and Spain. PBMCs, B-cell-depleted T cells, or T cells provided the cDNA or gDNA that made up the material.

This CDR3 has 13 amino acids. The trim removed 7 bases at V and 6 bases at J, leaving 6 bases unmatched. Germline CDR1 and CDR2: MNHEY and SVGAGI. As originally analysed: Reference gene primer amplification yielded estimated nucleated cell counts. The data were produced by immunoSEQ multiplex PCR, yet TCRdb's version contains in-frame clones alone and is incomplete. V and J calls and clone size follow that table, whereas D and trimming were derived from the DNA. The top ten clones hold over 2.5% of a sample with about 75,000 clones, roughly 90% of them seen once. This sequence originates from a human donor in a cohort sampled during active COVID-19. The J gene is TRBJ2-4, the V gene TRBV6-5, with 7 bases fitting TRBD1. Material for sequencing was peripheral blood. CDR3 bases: TGTGCCAGCACCCACAACAGGGGAAACATTCAGTACTTC. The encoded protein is CASTHNRGNIQYF.